A single sample is the source of the 30 T cell receptor beta chains below, sequenced in a study of T cell responses to AZD1222 COVID-19 vaccine. The protocol was immunoSEQ multiplex PCR, while the TCRdb copy is restricted to in-frame clones and leaves out a portion. Here the sample spans 120,000 or so clones, 86% being singletons. Sequenced material: peripheral blood, taken 28 days after the second AZD1222 dose. Source of these receptors: an adult who received the AZD1222 COVID-19 vaccine.

The chain carries TRBV5-1 and TRBJ1-2; no clear D. The V end lost 1 base, the J end lost 1 base, and 11 bases lay between the germline ends. Germline V lookup: CDR1 SGHRS, CDR2 YFSETQ. The CDR3 sequence is 15 residues long. Here the CDR3 DNA reads TGCGCCAGCAGCTTGAGCGGGGTAAATAACTATGGCTACACCTTC. It translates to CASSLSGVNNYGYTF.

The chain is built from TRBV6-5 and TRBJ2-6, with TRBD2 matching 7 bases. The V segment lost 5 bases and the J segment 1 base; nucleotides outside the gene matches: 2. The length of the CDR3 is 15 residues. Germline V lookup: CDR1 MNHEY, CDR2 SVGAGI. In DNA, the CDR3 is TGTGCCAGCAGTAGGGAGGGTTCTGGGGCCAACGTCCTGACTTTC. Encoded protein: CASSREGSGANVLTF.

This rearrangement joins TRBV11-2 to TRBJ2-3; 11 bases match TRBD2. The CDR3 runs 17 residues. Germline V gene lookup returns CDR1 SGHAT and CDR2 FQNNGV. The V gene end was trimmed by 4 bases and the J gene end by 6 bases; junction bases not matched to a gene: 12. CDR3 loop: CASSSVGLAGGLDTQYF. CDR3 nucleotides: TGTGCCAGCAGCTCGGTTGGTTTAGCGGGGGGGCTGGATACGCAGTATTTT.

V gene TRBV9 combines with J gene TRBJ2-5; D is unclear. The length of the CDR3 is 14 residues. The V and J ends lost 3 bases and 4 bases respectively, with 13 bases between them. CDR1 is SGDLS and CDR2 is YYNGEE in the germline V gene. CDR3 bases: TGTGCCAGCAGCGGACCGACAAGAAGAGAGACCCAGTACTTC. Translating it yields CASSGPTRRETQYF.

The chain carries TRBV12-3 or TRBV12-4 and TRBJ1-5; a possible D gene is TRBD1 (5 bases). V lost 8 bases and J 3 bases, leaving 11 bases between the germline ends. This CDR3 has 13 amino acids. The CDR3 DNA is TGTGCCAGCGCCACAGGCCTCAATCAGCCCCAGCATTTT. Protein sequence: CASATGLNQPQHF.

Only one count was recorded for this clone. CDR3 sequence: CASTIYGGGLNTEAFF. CDR3 nucleotides: TGTGCCAGCACTATCTATGGTGGGGGGCTGAACACTGAAGCTTTCTTT. This sequence joins TRBV9 and TRBJ1-1; a possible D gene is TRBD1 (6 bases). Germline loops: CDR1 SGDLS, CDR2 YYNGEE. CDR3 length equals 16 residues. Trimming removed 6 bases at V and 0 bases at J, with 18 bases between.

The chain uses TRBV2 and TRBJ2-5, with D unclear. CDR1 and CDR2 from the germline V gene are SNHLY and FYNNEI. V was trimmed by 2 bases and J by 1 base, leaving 8 bases between them. This CDR3 has 14 amino acids. The CDR3 bases are TGTGCCAGCAGTGAAAATCTGGGCCAAGAGACCCAGTACTTC. Its protein product is CASSENLGQETQYF.

This clone was seen a handful of times. The CDR3, as DNA: TGCGCCAGCAGTCGCCAAACAGGGTTCTATGGCTACACCTTC. Its protein is CASSRQTGFYGYTF. The J gene is TRBJ1-2, the V gene TRBV23-1, with D perhaps matching TRBD1 (6 bases). TRBV23-1 is noted as an ORF with a role that remains uncertain. The CDR3 length is 14 residues. The ends were cut back, 4 bases at V and 4 bases at J, with 13 bases in the middle.

The chain joins TRBV30 to TRBJ1-2, with 7 nucleotides matching TRBD1. The germline V gene encodes CDR1 GTSNPN and CDR2 SVGIG (reference sequence). V shed 3 bases, J shed 4 bases, and the junction held 5 bases outside the gene matches. This CDR3 region has 13 residues. The CDR3 DNA sequence: TGTGCCTGGAGATCGACAGGGACCTATGGCTACACCTTC. Translating gives CAWRSTGTYGYTF.

The chain employs TRBV3-1 (or the pseudogene TRBV3-2) and TRBJ2-1, with D tentatively TRBD2 (6 bases). The V gene lost 5 bases and the J gene lost 7 bases, with 15 bases spanning the gap. Per the germline V gene, CDR1 is LGHDT and CDR2 is YNNKEL (reference sequence). This CDR3 is built from 14 residues. The CDR3 sequence: CASSSGGTGNEQFF. The CDR3 DNA reads TGTGCCAGCAGCTCCGGGGGTACGGGGAATGAGCAGTTCTTC.

As for this clone: The junction shows a germline mismatch at one end, possibly a read error. The chain uses TRBV7-7 and TRBJ1-6; no reliable D call. In germline, CDR1 is SSHAT, CDR2 FNYEAQ (reference sequence). CDR3 length equals 13 residues. The CDR3 is CASSLGQASPLHF. Here the CDR3 DNA reads TGTGCTAGCAGCTTAGGCCAGGCCTCACCCCTCCACTTT.

The sample holds one count of this clone. The V call is TRBV6-6, the J call TRBJ1-6, with 9 bases aligning to TRBD1. After removal of 7 bases from V and 6 bases from J, the junction contained 4 bases not matched to a gene. Germline values: CDR1 MNHNY, CDR2 SVGAGI (reference sequence). The CDR3 sequence is 14 residues long. In DNA form, the CDR3 reads TGTGCCAGCACACAGGGGGCCGTTAATTCACCCCTCCACTTT. Translation: CASTQGAVNSPLHF.

This clone was counted at least ten times. This rearrangement joins TRBV10-2 to TRBJ2-2; 7 bases line up with TRBD1. The CDR3 is made up of 16 amino acids. The V gene end was trimmed by 0 bases and the J gene end by 2 bases; junction bases not matched to a gene: 3. CDR1 is WSHSY, CDR2 SAAADI, per germline. CDR3 sequence reads: CASSESRDRNTGELFF. Here the CDR3 DNA reads TGCGCCAGCAGTGAGTCCCGGGACAGAAACACCGGGGAGCTGTTTTTT.

This sequence joins TRBV14 and TRBJ1-6; D remains ambiguous. This CDR3 has 13 residues. Germline CDR1 reads SGHDN; CDR2 reads FVKESK. V lost 6 bases, J lost 0 bases, and 3 bases lay in between. Here the CDR3 reads CASSPSYNSPLHF. As DNA, the CDR3 is TGTGCCAGCAGTCCCTCCTATAATTCACCCCTCCACTTT.

This clone has more than one count but fewer than ten. The V gene is TRBV3-1 (or the pseudogene TRBV3-2), the J gene TRBJ2-2; weak D call: TRBD2 (6 bases). Trimming pared 3 bases from V and 3 bases from J, leaving 11 bases between. The CDR3 runs to 15 residues. Germline CDR1 reads LGHDT; CDR2 reads YNNKEL (reference sequence). CDR3 sequence reads: CASSQGDLYTGELFF. The CDR3 DNA sequence: TGTGCCAGCAGCCAGGGGGACTTATACACCGGGGAGCTGTTTTTT.

This rearrangement joins TRBV28 to TRBJ2-2; 8 bases are shared with TRBD1. With V trimmed by 7 bases and J by 4 bases, 8 bases remained unmatched. This CDR3 is built from 15 residues. Looked up from germline, CDR1 is MDHEN and CDR2 is SYDVKM. The CDR3 DNA reads TGTGCCAGCACCCACATACAGGGGGGCACCGGGGAGCTGTTTTTT. This codes for CASTHIQGGTGELFF.

The V call is TRBV6-4, the J call TRBJ2-2; a possible D gene is TRBD1 (5 bases). The CDR3 is 14 residues long. Per the germline V gene, CDR1 is MRHNA and CDR2 is SNTAGT. V was trimmed by 4 bases and J by 0 bases, leaving 6 bases between them. Written as DNA, the CDR3 is TGTGCCAGCAGTGCGGACACGAACACCGGGGAGCTGTTTTTT. Amino acids: CASSADTNTGELFF.

V and J are TRBV19 and TRBJ1-3; D is perhaps TRBD1 (5 bases). There are 15 residues in the CDR3. CDR1 LNHDA and CDR2 SQIVND come from the germline V gene (reference sequence). Trimming removed 6 bases at V and 3 bases at J, with 15 bases between. The CDR3: CASRKPGGFGNTIYF. The DNA for the CDR3 is TGTGCCAGTAGGAAGCCCGGGGGTTTTGGAAACACCATATATTTT.

The V gene is TRBV13, the J gene TRBJ1-1, with no clear D. Germline V gene lookup returns CDR1 PRHDT and CDR2 FYEKMQ (reference sequence). Trimming cost V 3 bases and J 14 bases, with 19 bases left between them. The CDR3 extends over 13 amino acids. For the CDR3, the DNA is TGTGCCAGCAGCTTGGGCCAGCCGCCCTACGAGTTCTTT. This translates into CASSLGQPPYEFF.

This chain links TRBV4-1 with TRBJ1-3, with 7 bases identical to TRBD1. CDR1 MGHRA and CDR2 YSYEKL come from the germline V gene. The CDR3 is 15 amino acids. Trimming took 3 bases from V and 0 from J; bases not matched to a gene: 2. CDR3 region: CASSHGDSSGNTIYF. DNA of the CDR3: TGCGCCAGCAGCCATGGGGACAGCTCTGGAAACACCATATATTTT.

V and J are TRBV18 and TRBJ1-4; D unclear. The CDR3 is 14 residues long. Germline V CDR1 and CDR2: KGHSH, LQKENI. V lost 3 bases and J lost 4, with 9 bases in between. CDR3 DNA: TGTGCCAGCTCACCCGGACGGCTTAATGAAAAACTGTTTTTT. As protein: CASSPGRLNEKLFF. Combining the CDR3 with reference TRBV18 and TRBJ1-4 gives the whole variable domain NAGVMQNPRHLVRRRGQEARLRCSPMKGHSHVYWYRQLPEEGLKFMVYLQKENIIDESGMPKERFSAEFPKEGPSILRIQQVVRGDSAAYFCASSPGRLNEKLFFGSGTQLSVL.

This clone showed up just a few times. The chain uses TRBV9 and TRBJ2-2, with D perhaps being TRBD1 or TRBD2 (5 bases each). The CDR3 sequence is 13 residues long. V shed 3 bases and J shed 6 bases, with 9 bases lying between them. Germline V lookup: CDR1 SGDLS, CDR2 YYNGEE. The CDR3, as DNA: TGTGCCAGCAGCGGTTGGGGGTCCGGGGAGCTGTTTTTT. It is translated as CASSGWGSGELFF.

The chain combines TRBV30 with TRBJ2-6; tentatively, D is TRBD2 (6 bases). Germline lookup yields CDR1 GTSNPN and CDR2 SVGIG (reference sequence). V lost 2 bases, J lost 2 bases, and 10 bases lay in between. The CDR3 has 15 residues. The CDR3 nucleotides are TGTGCCTGGAGTCCCTGGGGGGCTGGGGCCAACGTCCTGACTTTC. Protein sequence: CAWSPWGAGANVLTF. The whole variable domain, filled in from reference TRBV30 and TRBJ2-6, reads SQTIHQWPATLVQPVGSPLSLECTVEGTSNPNLYWYRQAAGRGLQLLFYSVGIGQISSEVPQNLSASRPQDRQFILSSKKLLLSDSGFYLCAWSPWGAGANVLTFGAGSRLTVL.

This clone occurred a few times. V and J are TRBV28 and TRBJ1-6; 10 bases align to TRBD1. This CDR3 comprises 15 residues. The germline V gene has CDR1 MDHEN and CDR2 SYDVKM. The junction had 3 bases not matched to a gene; V was cut back by 5 bases and J by 5 bases. The CDR3 DNA is TGTGCCAGCAGTCCCGGGACAGGGGATAATTCACCCCTCCACTTT. It encodes CASSPGTGDNSPLHF.

The V gene is TRBV27, the J gene TRBJ1-5; D ambiguous. This CDR3 comprises 15 residues. Germline V lookup: CDR1 MNHEY, CDR2 SMNVEV (reference sequence). With 3 bases removed from V and 2 bases from J, the gap between germline ends came to 11 bases. The CDR3 region is CASSLSRLGNQPQHF. As DNA, the CDR3 is TGTGCCAGCAGTTTGTCGCGATTGGGCAATCAGCCCCAGCATTTT.

The chain uses TRBV20-1 and TRBJ2-3, with unresolved D. Trimming took 4 bases from V and 6 from J, leaving 8 bases between them. CDR3 size: 11 residues. CDR1 and CDR2 from the germline V gene are DFQATT and SNEGSKA (reference sequence). CDR3 nucleotide sequence: TGCAGTGCTAATCTCGGGGATACGCAGTATTTT. Protein product: CSANLGDTQYF.

The rearrangement uses TRBV19 and TRBJ1-5; unclear D gene. CDR1 and CDR2 (germline): LNHDA, SQIVND (reference sequence). The CDR3 is made up of 13 amino acids. The V end was cut by 4 bases, the J end by 3 bases, with 7 bases between. The CDR3 sequence: CASSKTINQPQHF. As DNA, the CDR3 is TGTGCCAGTAGTAAAACTATCAATCAGCCCCAGCATTTT. Using reference TRBV19 and TRBJ1-5 for the parts outside the CDR3, the full variable domain is DGGITQSPKYLFRKEGQNVTLSCEQNLNHDAMYWYRQDPGQGLRLIYYSQIVNDFQKGDIAEGYSVSREKKESFPLTVTSAQKNPTAFYLCASSKTINQPQHFGDGTRLSIL.

The CDR3 is CATSRVRFTGGYSPLHF. For the CDR3, the DNA is TGTGCCACCAGCAGAGTTCGATTTACAGGGGGGTATTCACCCCTCCACTTT. The chain combines TRBV15 with TRBJ1-6, with TRBD1 identical over 8 bases. The V segment lost 1 base and the J segment 8 bases; nucleotides outside the gene matches: 10. The CDR3 is 17 residues long. The germline gives CDR1 LNHNV, CDR2 YYDKDF (reference sequence).

This rearrangement joins TRBV12-5 to TRBJ1-5, with 7 nucleotides matching TRBD1. The CDR3 runs 16 residues. Germline CDR1 and CDR2: LGHNT and FRNRAP. Losses at the gene ends were 6 bases for V and 2 bases for J; bases not matched to a gene: 10. The CDR3 nucleotides are TGTGCTAGTGGAAGAGAAGGGGGCGAAGGCAATCAGCCCCAGCATTTT. Amino acid sequence: CASGREGGEGNQPQHF.

The chain has TRBV28 and TRBJ2-7; a possible D gene is TRBD2 (5 bases). The germline V gene encodes CDR1 MDHEN and CDR2 SYDVKM. The CDR3 loop spans 17 amino acids. V lost 3 bases and J lost 3, with 21 bases in between. CDR3 region: CASSFRSSLAGYYEQYF. The CDR3 DNA reads TGTGCCAGCAGTTTTCGGTCTAGCCTTGCAGGCTACTACGAGCAGTACTTC.